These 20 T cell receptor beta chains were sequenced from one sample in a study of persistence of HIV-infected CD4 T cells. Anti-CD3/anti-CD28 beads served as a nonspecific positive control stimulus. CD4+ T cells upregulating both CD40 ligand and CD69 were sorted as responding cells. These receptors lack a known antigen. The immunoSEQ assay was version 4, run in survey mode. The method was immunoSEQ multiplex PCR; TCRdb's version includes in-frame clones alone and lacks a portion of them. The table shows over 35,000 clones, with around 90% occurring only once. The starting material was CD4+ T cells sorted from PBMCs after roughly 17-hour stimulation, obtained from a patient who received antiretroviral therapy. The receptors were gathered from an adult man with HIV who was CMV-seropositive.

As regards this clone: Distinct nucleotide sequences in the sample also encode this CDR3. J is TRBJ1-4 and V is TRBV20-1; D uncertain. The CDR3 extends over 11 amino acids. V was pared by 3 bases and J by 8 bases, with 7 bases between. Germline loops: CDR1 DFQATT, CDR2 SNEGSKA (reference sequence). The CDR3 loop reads CSARAQEKLFF. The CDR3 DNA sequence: TGCAGTGCTAGGGCTCAAGAAAAACTGTTTTTT.

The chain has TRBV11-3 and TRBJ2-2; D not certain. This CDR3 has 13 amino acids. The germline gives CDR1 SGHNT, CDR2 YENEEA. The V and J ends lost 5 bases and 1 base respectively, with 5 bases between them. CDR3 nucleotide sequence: TGTGCCAGCAGCCTTCAGAACACCGGGGAGCTGTTTTTT. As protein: CASSLQNTGELFF.

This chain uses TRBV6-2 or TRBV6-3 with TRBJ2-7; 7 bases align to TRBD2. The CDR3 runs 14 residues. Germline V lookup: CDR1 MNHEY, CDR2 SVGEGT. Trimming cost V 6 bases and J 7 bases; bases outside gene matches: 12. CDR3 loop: CASSLTSLRGEQYF. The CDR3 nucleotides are TGTGCCAGCAGCTTGACTAGCCTCCGGGGGGAGCAGTACTTC.

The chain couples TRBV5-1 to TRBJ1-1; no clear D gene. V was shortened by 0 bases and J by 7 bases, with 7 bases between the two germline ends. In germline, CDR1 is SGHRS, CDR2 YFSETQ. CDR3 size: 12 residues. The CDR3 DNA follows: TGCGCCAGCAGCTTGGGGGAGGGTGAAGCTTTCTTT. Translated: CASSLGEGEAFF. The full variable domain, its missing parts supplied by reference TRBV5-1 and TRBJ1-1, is KAGVTQTPRYLIKTRGQQVTLSCSPISGHRSVSWYQQTPGQGLQFLFEYFSETQRNKGNFPGRFSGRQFSNSRSEMNVSTLELGDSALYLCASSLGEGEAFFGQGTRLTVV.

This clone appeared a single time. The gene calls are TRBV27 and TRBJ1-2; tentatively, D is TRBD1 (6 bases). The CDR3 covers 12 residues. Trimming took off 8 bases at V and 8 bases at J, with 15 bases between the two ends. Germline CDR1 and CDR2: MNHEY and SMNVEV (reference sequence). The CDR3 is CASGAGAGGYTF. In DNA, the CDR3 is TGTGCCAGCGGCGCAGGGGCCGGCGGCTACACCTTC.

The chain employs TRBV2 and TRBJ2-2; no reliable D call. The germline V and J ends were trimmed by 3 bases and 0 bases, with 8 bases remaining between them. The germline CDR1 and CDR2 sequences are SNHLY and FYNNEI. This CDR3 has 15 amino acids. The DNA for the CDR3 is TGTGCCAGCAGTGAGTCCAACGCGAACACCGGGGAGCTGTTTTTT. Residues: CASSESNANTGELFF.

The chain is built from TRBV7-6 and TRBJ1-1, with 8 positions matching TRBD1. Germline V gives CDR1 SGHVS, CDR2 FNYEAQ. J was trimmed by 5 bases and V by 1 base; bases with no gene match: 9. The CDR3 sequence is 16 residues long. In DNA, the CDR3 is TGTGCCAGCAGCTTAGGCGAAGCAGGGGGCGGAACTGAAGCTTTCTTT. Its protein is CASSLGEAGGGTEAFF.

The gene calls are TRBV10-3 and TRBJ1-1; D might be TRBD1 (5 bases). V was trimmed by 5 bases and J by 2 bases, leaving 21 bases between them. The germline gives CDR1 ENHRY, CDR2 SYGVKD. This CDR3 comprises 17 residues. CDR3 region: CAISFKPATVINTEAFF. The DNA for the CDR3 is TGTGCCATCAGTTTTAAGCCCGCGACAGTTATTAACACTGAAGCTTTCTTT.

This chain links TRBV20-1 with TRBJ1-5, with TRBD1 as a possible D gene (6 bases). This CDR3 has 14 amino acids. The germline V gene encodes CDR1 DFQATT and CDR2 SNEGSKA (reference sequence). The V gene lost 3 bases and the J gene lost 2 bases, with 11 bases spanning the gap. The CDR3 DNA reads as TGCAGTGCTAGTAACAGGGCGGGCAATCAGCCCCAGCATTTT. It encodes CSASNRAGNQPQHF.

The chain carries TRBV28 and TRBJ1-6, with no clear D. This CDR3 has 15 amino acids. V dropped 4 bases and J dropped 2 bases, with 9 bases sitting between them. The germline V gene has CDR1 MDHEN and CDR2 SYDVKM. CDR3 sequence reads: CASSSITPYNSPLHF. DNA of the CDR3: TGTGCCAGCAGTTCAATTACCCCCTATAATTCACCCCTCCACTTT.

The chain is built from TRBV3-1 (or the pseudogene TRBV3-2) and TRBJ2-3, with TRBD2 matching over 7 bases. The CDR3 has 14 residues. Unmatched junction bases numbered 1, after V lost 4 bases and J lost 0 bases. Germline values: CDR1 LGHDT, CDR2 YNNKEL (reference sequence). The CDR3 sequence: CASSRGGSTDTQYF. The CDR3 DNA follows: TGTGCCAGCAGCCGGGGGGGAAGCACAGATACGCAGTATTTT.

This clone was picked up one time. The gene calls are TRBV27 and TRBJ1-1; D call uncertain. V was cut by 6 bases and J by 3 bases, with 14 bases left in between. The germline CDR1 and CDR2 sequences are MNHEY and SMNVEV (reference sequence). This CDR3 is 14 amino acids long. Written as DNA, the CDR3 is TGTGCCAGCAGAAGGGATTTGAGGGACACTGAAGCTTTCTTT. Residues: CASRRDLRDTEAFF.

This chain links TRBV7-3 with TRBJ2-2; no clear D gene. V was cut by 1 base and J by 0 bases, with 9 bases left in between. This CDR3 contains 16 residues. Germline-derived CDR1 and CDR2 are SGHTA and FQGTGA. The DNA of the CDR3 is TGTGCCAGCAGCTTAAGATCTGGGGCGAACACCGGGGAGCTGTTTTTT. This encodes CASSLRSGANTGELFF.

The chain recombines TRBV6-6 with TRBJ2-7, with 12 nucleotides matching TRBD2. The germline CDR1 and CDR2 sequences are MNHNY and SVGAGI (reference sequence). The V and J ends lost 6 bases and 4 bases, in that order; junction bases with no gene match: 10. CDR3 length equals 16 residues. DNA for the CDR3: TGTGCCAGCAGCCCCACTAGCGGGGGGTCCCTATACGAGCAGTACTTC. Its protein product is CASSPTSGGSLYEQYF.

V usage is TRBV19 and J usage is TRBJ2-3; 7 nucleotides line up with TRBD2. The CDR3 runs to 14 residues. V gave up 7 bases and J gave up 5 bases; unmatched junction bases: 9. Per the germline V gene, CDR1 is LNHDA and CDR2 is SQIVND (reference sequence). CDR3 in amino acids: CASKGGGGRDTQYF. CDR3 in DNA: TGTGCCAGTAAGGGAGGCGGGGGACGAGATACGCAGTATTTT.

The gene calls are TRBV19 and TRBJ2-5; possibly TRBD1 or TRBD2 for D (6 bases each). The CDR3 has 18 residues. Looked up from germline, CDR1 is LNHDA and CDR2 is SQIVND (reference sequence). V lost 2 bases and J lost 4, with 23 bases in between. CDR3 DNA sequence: TGTGCCAGTAGTATAAGGCTCAGGGGAGGTGCTGGGGGAGAGACCCAGTACTTC. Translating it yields CASSIRLRGGAGGETQYF.

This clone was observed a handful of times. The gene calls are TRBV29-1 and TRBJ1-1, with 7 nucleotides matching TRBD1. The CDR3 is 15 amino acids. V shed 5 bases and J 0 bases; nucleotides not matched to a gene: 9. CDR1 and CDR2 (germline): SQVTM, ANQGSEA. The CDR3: CSVSGQTALNTEAFF. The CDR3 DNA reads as TGCAGCGTTTCGGGACAGACTGCCTTGAACACTGAAGCTTTCTTT.

CDR3 protein: CASSERGHTDTQYF. In DNA form, the CDR3 reads TGCGCCAGCAGTGAGCGGGGACACACAGATACGCAGTATTTT. This chain uses TRBV10-1 with TRBJ2-3, with a tentative D call TRBD1 (6 bases). The V gene's germline CDR1 is WNHNN and CDR2 SYGVQD (reference sequence). This CDR3 is built from 14 residues. Between the trimmed V and J ends, which lost 2 bases and 2 bases, there was a span of 8 bases.

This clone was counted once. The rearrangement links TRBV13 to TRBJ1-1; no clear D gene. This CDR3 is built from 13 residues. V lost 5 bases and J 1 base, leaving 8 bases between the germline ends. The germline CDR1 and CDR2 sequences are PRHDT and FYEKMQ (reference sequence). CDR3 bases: TGTGCCAGCAGCACCCGACAGAACACTGAAGCTTTCTTT. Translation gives CASSTRQNTEAFF.

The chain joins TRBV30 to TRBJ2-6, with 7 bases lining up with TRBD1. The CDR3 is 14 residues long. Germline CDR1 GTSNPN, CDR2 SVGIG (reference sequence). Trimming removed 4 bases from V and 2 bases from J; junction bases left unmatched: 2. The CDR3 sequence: CAWTRGTGANVLTF. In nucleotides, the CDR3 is TGTGCCTGGACCAGGGGGACTGGGGCCAACGTCCTGACTTTC.